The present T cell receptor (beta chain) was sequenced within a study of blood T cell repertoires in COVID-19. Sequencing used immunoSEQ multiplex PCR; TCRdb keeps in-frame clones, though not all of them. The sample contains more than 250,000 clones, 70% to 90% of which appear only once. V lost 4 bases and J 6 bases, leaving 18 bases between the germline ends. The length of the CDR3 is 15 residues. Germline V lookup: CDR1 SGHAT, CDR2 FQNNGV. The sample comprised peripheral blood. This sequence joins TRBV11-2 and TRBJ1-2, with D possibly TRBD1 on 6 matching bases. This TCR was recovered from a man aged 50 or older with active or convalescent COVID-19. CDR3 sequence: CASSSLWGGADGYTF. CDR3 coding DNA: TGTGCCAGCAGCTCATTGTGGGGGGGCGCGGATGGCTACACCTTC.